This passage covers 22 T cell receptor beta chains from one sample sequenced in a study of CD8 T cells in Susac syndrome. RNA was extracted with the RNeasy kit, and a quantity of roughly 0.45 to 1 ug was reverse transcribed using random hexamers. TCRdb recomputed calls from the immunoSEQ multiplex PCR reads with MiXCR, one row per CDR3 protein. The sample consists of 95,000 to 150,000 distinct CDR3 sequences, around 95% of them appearing once. The sample was CD8+ T cells from PBMCs. These receptors all stem from a human donor with Susac syndrome.

V is TRBV9 and J is TRBJ1-2; D might be TRBD1 (5 bases). The CDR3 has 13 residues. V lost 4 bases to trimming and J lost 4 bases, with 11 bases between them. Germline-derived CDR1 and CDR2 are SGDLS and YYNGEE. CDR3 sequence reads: CASSTAGSYGYTF. The DNA for the CDR3 is TGTGCCAGCAGCACCGCAGGGAGCTATGGCTACACCTTC.

This chain connects TRBV9 to TRBJ2-2; TRBD2 might be the D (6 bases). CDR1 is SGDLS and CDR2 is YYNGEE in the germline V gene. Trimming took 1 base from V and 0 from J, leaving 13 bases between them. The CDR3 consists of 17 residues. The CDR3 reads CASSVSIAETNTGELFF. The CDR3, as DNA: TGTGCCAGCAGCGTATCTATAGCGGAAACGAACACCGGGGAGCTGTTTTTT.

The V call is TRBV12-3 or TRBV12-4, the J call TRBJ1-5; 7 bases are shared with TRBD1. V lost 5 bases and J lost 7; bases outside the gene matches: 8. This CDR3 is 14 amino acids long. Written as DNA, the CDR3 is TGTGCCAGCAGTACGACAGGGAACGGCCAGCCCCAGCATTTT. As protein: CASSTTGNGQPQHF.

This sequence joins TRBV12-3 or TRBV12-4 and TRBJ1-1; D may be TRBD1 (5 bases). The CDR3 sequence is 13 residues long. The ends were cut back, 6 bases at V and 3 bases at J, with 11 bases in the middle. CDR3 loop: CASRIGGDTEAFF. In DNA, the CDR3 is TGTGCCAGCAGAATTGGGGGGGACACTGAAGCTTTCTTT.

The chain recombines TRBV29-1 with TRBJ2-3; 12 bases map to TRBD1. Germline assignment: CDR1 SQVTM and CDR2 ANQGSEA. The CDR3 spans 16 residues. The junction had 12 bases not matched to a gene; V was cut back by 5 bases and J by 6 bases. Here the CDR3 reads CSVIVAGQGASDTQYF. CDR3 coding DNA: TGCAGCGTTATTGTGGCGGGACAGGGGGCGTCGGATACGCAGTATTTT.

This sequence joins TRBV6-6 and TRBJ2-5; 13 bases match TRBD2. CDR3 size: 16 residues. CDR1 is MNHNY and CDR2 is SVGAGI in the germline V gene (reference sequence). V lost 6 bases, J lost 4 bases, and 8 bases stayed unmatched. The CDR3 bases are TGTGCCAGCAGCTGGACTCGGACTAGCGGGGGAGAGACCCAGTACTTC. Its translation is CASSWTRTSGGETQYF.

This clonotype was seen a single time. V usage is TRBV14 and J usage is TRBJ2-7, with 10 bases identical to TRBD1. CDR1 is SGHDN and CDR2 is FVKESK in the germline V gene. The CDR3 is 16 amino acids. V lost 1 base and J lost 5; bases outside the gene matches: 8. The CDR3 is CASSQVVTGGFNEQYF. The DNA of the CDR3 is TGTGCCAGCAGCCAAGTAGTGACAGGGGGCTTCAACGAGCAGTACTTC.

The rearrangement joins TRBV9 to TRBJ2-5, with 14 bases matching TRBD2. CDR1 is SGDLS, CDR2 YYNGEE, per germline. V shed 5 bases and J 3 bases; nucleotides not matched to a gene: 3. CDR3 length: 15 residues. The DNA for the CDR3 is TGTGCCAGCAGTCGGACTAGCGGGGGGAAAGAGACCCAGTACTTC. Its translation is CASSRTSGGKETQYF.

This chain connects TRBV10-3 to TRBJ1-2; D remains ambiguous. From germline, CDR1 is ENHRY and CDR2 SYGVKD. V was trimmed by 7 bases and J by 4 bases, leaving 13 bases between them. The CDR3 is 13 amino acids. CDR3 nucleotide sequence: TGTGCCATCACCGAGGACGGAGGCTATGGCTACACCTTC. Translating it yields CAITEDGGYGYTF.

The J gene is TRBJ2-7, the V gene TRBV20-1; the D gene is possibly TRBD2 (6 bases). Trimming took 2 bases from V and 3 from J, leaving 14 bases between them. This CDR3 contains 14 residues. Looked up from germline, CDR1 is DFQATT and CDR2 is SNEGSKA (reference sequence). CDR3 sequence reads: CSARSAVSGYEQYF. The DNA of the CDR3 is TGCAGTGCTAGATCGGCCGTTAGCGGCTACGAGCAGTACTTC.

The chain recombines TRBV27 with TRBJ2-3; D gene ambiguous. Deletions cut 3 bases from V and 6 bases from J, with 10 bases between. The CDR3 totals 13 residues. CDR1 is MNHEY and CDR2 is SMNVEV in the germline V gene (reference sequence). CDR3 in DNA: TGTGCCAGCAGTTTTCCTTTAGGTGATACGCAGTATTTT. This codes for CASSFPLGDTQYF.

The chain recombines TRBV20-1 with TRBJ2-3, with 7 bases aligning to TRBD2. The V gene end was trimmed by 8 bases and the J gene end by 3 bases; junction bases not matched to a gene: 8. This CDR3 has 13 residues. The germline gives CDR1 DFQATT, CDR2 SNEGSKA (reference sequence). The CDR3 here is CSSAGVMTDTQYF. CDR3 nucleotides: TGCAGTTCGGCGGGGGTTATGACAGATACGCAGTATTTT.

This clonotype occurred once. The chain links TRBV29-1 to TRBJ2-7; D gene unclear. This CDR3 is 13 amino acids long. The V and J ends lost 4 bases and 3 bases respectively, with 13 bases between them. The V gene's germline CDR1 is SQVTM and CDR2 ANQGSEA. This CDR3 reads CSVVSSNVYEQYF. The CDR3 DNA reads TGCAGCGTTGTTTCATCGAACGTCTACGAGCAGTACTTC.

This chain uses TRBV5-6 with TRBJ2-7; D unresolved. Trimming pared 4 bases from V and 2 bases from J, leaving 13 bases between. Germline CDR1 and CDR2: SGHDT and YYEEEE. The CDR3 length is 14 residues. CDR3 sequence: CASSPDLQAYEQYF. CDR3 in DNA: TGTGCCAGCAGCCCGGACCTCCAGGCCTACGAGCAGTACTTC. Full variable domain (remainder filled in from reference TRBV5-6 and TRBJ2-7): DAGVTQSPTHLIKTRGQQVTLRCSPKSGHDTVSWYQQALGQGPQFIFQYYEEEERQRGNFPDRFSGHQFPNYSSELNVNALLLGDSALYLCASSPDLQAYEQYFGPGTRLTVT.

This chain uses TRBV20-1 with TRBJ2-1, with 7 bases aligning to TRBD2. The CDR3 has 13 amino acids. Losses at the gene ends were 8 bases for V and 0 bases for J; bases not matched to a gene: 4. Germline V gives CDR1 DFQATT, CDR2 SNEGSKA (reference sequence). In DNA, the CDR3 is TGCAGTATATGGACTAGCTCCTACAATGAGCAGTTCTTC. This codes for CSIWTSSYNEQFF.

The rearrangement links TRBV7-2 to TRBJ2-7; TRBD2 agrees at 7 bases. The CDR3 has 16 residues. V shed 1 base, J shed 5 bases, and the junction held 11 bases outside the gene matches. Germline V gene lookup returns CDR1 SGHTA and CDR2 FQGNSA. The CDR3 DNA is TGTGCCAGCAGCTTAGACTGGGCGGGAGAGAACCACGAGCAGTACTTC. It specifies CASSLDWAGENHEQYF.

V gene TRBV13 combines with J gene TRBJ2-5, with 7 bases lining up with TRBD1. This CDR3 contains 14 residues. With 3 bases clipped from V and 5 bases from J, the junction kept 6 bases outside the gene matches. Germline values: CDR1 PRHDT, CDR2 FYEKMQ (reference sequence). The CDR3 loop is CASSLQGVWETQYF. The CDR3 DNA reads TGTGCCAGCAGCTTGCAGGGGGTATGGGAGACCCAGTACTTC.

The chain has TRBV7-9 and TRBJ1-4; TRBD1 matches 10 bases. The CDR3 is 14 residues long. J lost 5 bases, V lost 5 bases, and 2 bases had no gene match. Germline loops: CDR1 SEHNR, CDR2 FQNEAQ (reference sequence). The CDR3 bases are TGTGCCAGCAGCACGGGACAGGGGAATGAAAAACTGTTTTTT. This gives the protein CASSTGQGNEKLFF.

The J gene is TRBJ2-1, the V gene TRBV12-3 or TRBV12-4, with D possibly being TRBD2 (5 bases). The CDR3 totals 15 residues. The V gene lost 3 bases and the J gene lost 3 bases, with 12 bases spanning the gap. The CDR3 coding sequence is TGTGCCAGCAGTTTTAACTACGCGGGCTACAATGAGCAGTTCTTC. Its protein product is CASSFNYAGYNEQFF.

This rearrangement joins TRBV7-9 to TRBJ2-7; D remains unclear. V dropped 5 bases and J dropped 0 bases, with 17 bases sitting between them. In germline, CDR1 is SEHNR, CDR2 FQNEAQ (reference sequence). This CDR3 is built from 16 residues. CDR3 amino acids: CASSPIIQTNSYEQYF. CDR3 in DNA: TGTGCCAGCAGCCCCATAATACAGACAAACTCCTACGAGCAGTACTTC.

The chain has TRBV11-2 and TRBJ2-6; D gene ambiguous. The germline V and J ends were trimmed by 2 bases and 0 bases, with 11 bases remaining between them. The germline V gene has CDR1 SGHAT and CDR2 FQNNGV. This CDR3 spans 17 amino acids. The DNA of the CDR3 is TGTGCCAGCAGCTTATACCATTGGGACTCTGGGGCCAACGTCCTGACTTTC. The encoded protein is CASSLYHWDSGANVLTF.

This clonotype was picked up one time. The chain recombines TRBV20-1 with TRBJ2-5; 14 bases match TRBD2. Looked up from germline, CDR1 is DFQATT and CDR2 is SNEGSKA (reference sequence). CDR3 length: 17 residues. V lost 4 bases to trimming and J lost 4 bases; unmatched junction nucleotides: 11. In DNA, the CDR3 is TGCAGTGCTAAGGGACTAGCGGGAGAAGCCCTTTCAGAGACCCAGTACTTC. As protein: CSAKGLAGEALSETQYF.